This TCR beta chain was recorded in a study of shared clonotypes between healthy human individuals. Study observations and caveats: Compared with clonotypes that all four donors shared, non-shared clonotypes had lower generation probabilities. Sharing across several donors was seen in approximately 5.2% of naive CD4 clonotypes.

CDR3 length: 16 amino acids. Germline-derived CDR1 and CDR2 are GTSNPN and SVGIG (reference sequence). V trimming: 0 bases; J trimming: 10 bases; junction bases outside the gene matches: 15. Data came from immunoSEQ multiplex PCR; TCRdb stores just in-frame clones and leaves some out. The repertoire holds approximately 2.4 million clones, with under 97% as singletons. About this clone: The antigen is undetermined.

Donors included only healthy HIV-negative adults lacking recent acute infections or vaccinations. Splitting of CD4+ cells produced CD45RA+ naive and CD45RA-negative memory subsets. Specimen: naive CD4+ T cells sorted from blood. Stated subset: CD45RA+ positively selected. The clonotype was recovered from a man younger than 35 in good health. V is TRBV30 and J is TRBJ2-3; 8 bases match TRBD2. The CDR3 DNA sequence: TGTGCCTGGAGTGTAAGGCTAGCGGGTGGCCGGGGCGCGCAGTATTTT. This encodes CAWSVRLAGGRGAQYF.